The source of this TCR beta chain is a study of T cell repertoires in cytomegalovirus infection. Study at large: Indications came from public TCR beta signatures; they pointed to CMV infection and to a matching HLA type.

Each CDR3 protein gets one entry after TCRdb re-called the reads with MiXCR. The sample holds around 310,000 distinct CDR3 sequences; roughly a sixth are singletons and the top ten take about 11%. With respect to this clonotype: The antigen is not known.

CDR3 length equals 17 residues. J gave up 5 bases and V 0 bases, and 11 bases lay outside the gene matches. Study-level results: HLA-C-restricted, CMV-specific TCR beta clonotypes were dominant ex vivo. Cumulated frequencies of public TCR beta families served to identify carriers of CMV plus the relevant HLA.

The receptor's source is a human donor in good health (CMV status not recorded). Some clones in this sample may be carry-over from other donors' samples. Sequencing input: PBMCs. V gene TRBV5-7 combines with J gene TRBJ2-5; 9 bases fit TRBD1. TRBV5-7 is known as an ORF, though its function is uncertain. CDR3 region: CASSLGTGVTPGETQYF. CDR3 DNA sequence: TGTGCCAGCAGCTTGGGGACAGGGGTTACCCCAGGGGAGACCCAGTACTTC.